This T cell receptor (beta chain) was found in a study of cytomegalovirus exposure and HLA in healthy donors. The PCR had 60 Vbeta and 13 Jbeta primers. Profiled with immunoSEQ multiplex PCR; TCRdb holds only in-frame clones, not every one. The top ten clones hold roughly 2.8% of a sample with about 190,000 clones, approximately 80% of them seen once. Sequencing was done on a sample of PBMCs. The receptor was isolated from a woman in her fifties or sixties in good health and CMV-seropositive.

CDR3 sequence (DNA): TGTGCCAGCAGTTTATTGGGGACAGATGTTTCCTACGAGCAGTACTTC. Translated, it gives CASSLLGTDVSYEQYF. The rearrangement uses TRBV27 and TRBJ2-7, with 7 bases that match TRBD1. The CDR3 has 16 amino acids. V gave up 1 base and J gave up 1 base; unmatched junction bases: 7. CDR1 is MNHEY, CDR2 SMNVEV, per germline (reference sequence).